This T cell receptor (beta chain) came from a study of patients and donors after allogeneic stem cell transplantation. TCRdb independently ran MiXCR on the RT-PCR reads; one entry per CDR3 protein. The sample includes 900,000 to 1,000,000 distinct CDR3 sequences, 18% of them seen just once. In this sample, this clonotype turned up a few times. The sequence was obtained from a human donor who was either an allogeneic HSCT recipient or a stem cell or donor lymphocyte infusion donor (not recorded which). It is not recorded whose cells these are; they may come from a transplant donor. The specimen sequenced was blood, either unsorted or a sorted T cell fraction (not recorded which).

The CDR3 sequence: CATSRRRDRGNEQFF. CDR3 nucleotides: TGTGCCACCAGCAGACGCCGGGACAGGGGAAATGAGCAGTTCTTC. This chain uses TRBV15 with TRBJ2-1, with TRBD1 matching over 10 bases. The germline V gene has CDR1 LNHNV and CDR2 YYDKDF (reference sequence). V shed 2 bases, J shed 7 bases, and the junction held 5 bases outside the gene matches. This CDR3 region has 15 residues.